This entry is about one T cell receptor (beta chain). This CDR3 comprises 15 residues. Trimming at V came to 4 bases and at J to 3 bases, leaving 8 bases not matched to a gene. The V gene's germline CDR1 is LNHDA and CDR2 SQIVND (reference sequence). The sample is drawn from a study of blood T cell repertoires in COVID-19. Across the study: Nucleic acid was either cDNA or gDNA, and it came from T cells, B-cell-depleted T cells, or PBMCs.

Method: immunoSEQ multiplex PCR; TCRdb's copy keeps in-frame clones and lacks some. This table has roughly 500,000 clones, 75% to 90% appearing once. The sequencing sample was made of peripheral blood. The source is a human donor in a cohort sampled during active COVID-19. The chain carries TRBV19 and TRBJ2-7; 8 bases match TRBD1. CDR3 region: CASSKPGQGFYEQYF. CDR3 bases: TGTGCCAGTAGTAAACCCGGACAGGGATTCTACGAGCAGTACTTC.